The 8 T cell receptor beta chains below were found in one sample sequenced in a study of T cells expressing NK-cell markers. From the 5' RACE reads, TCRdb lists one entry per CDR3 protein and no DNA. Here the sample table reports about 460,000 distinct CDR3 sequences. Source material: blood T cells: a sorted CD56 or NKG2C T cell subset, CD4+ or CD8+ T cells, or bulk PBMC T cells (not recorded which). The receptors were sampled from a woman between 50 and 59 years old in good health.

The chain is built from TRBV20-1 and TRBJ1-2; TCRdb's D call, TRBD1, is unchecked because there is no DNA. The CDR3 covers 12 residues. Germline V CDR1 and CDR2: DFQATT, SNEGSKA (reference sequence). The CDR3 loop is CSARTGPGANTF.

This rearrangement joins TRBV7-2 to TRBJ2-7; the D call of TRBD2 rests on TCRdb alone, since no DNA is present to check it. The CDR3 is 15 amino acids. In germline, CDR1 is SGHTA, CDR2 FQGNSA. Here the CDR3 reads CASSSRLRRGYEQYF.

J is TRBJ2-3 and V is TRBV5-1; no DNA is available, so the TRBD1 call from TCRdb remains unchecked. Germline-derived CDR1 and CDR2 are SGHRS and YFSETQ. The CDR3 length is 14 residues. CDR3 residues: CASRDRDSTDTQYF.

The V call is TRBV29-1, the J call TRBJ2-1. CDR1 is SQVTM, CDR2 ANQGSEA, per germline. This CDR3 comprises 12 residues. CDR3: CSVGQRVNEQFF.

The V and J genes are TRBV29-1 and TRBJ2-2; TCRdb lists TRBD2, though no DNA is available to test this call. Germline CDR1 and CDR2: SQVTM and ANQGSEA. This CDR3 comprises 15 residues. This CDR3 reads CSVVLGPIYTGELFF.

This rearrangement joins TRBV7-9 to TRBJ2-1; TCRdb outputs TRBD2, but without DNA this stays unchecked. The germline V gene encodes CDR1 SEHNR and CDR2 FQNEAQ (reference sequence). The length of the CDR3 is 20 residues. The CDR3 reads CASRSPGTSGAQSSYNEQFF.

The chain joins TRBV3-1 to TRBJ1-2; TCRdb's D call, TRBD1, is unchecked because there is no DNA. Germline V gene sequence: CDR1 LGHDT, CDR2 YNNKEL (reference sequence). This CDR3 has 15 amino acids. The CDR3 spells CASSQGVEGASGYTF. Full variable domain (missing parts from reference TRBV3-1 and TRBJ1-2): DTAVSQTPKYLVTQMGNDKSIKCEQNLGHDTMYWYKQDSKKFLKIMFSYNNKELIINETVPNRFSPKSPDKAHLNLHINSLELGDSAVYFCASSQGVEGASGYTFGSGTRLTVV.

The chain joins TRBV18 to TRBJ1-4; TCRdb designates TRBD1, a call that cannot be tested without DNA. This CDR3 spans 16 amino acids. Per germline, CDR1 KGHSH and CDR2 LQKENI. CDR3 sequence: CASSPLDRAANEKLFF.